One T cell receptor (beta chain) is described in this entry. The CDR3 regions of TCR beta were amplified from RNA transcripts. The HTBI primer set drove a first-round RT-PCR of the TCR CDR3. TCRdb recomputed calls from the multiplex PCR reads with MiXCR, one row per CDR3 protein. The profile shows 240,000 or so distinct CDR3 sequences, 15% to 20% of them singletons. The germline CDR1 and CDR2 sequences are SEHNR and FQNEAQ (reference sequence). The V end was cut by 1 base, the J end by 0 bases, with 16 bases between. The CDR3 totals 18 residues. The sample belongs to a study of T cells in Graves' hyperthyroidism and ophthalmopathy. Study-wide context: Upon initial diagnosis and before any treatment, peripheral blood was collected.

Sample: blood. The rearrangement joins TRBV7-9 to TRBJ2-4; weak D call: TRBD1 (6 bases). This sequence was found in a young woman with Graves' ophthalmopathy. CDR3 DNA sequence: TGTGCCAGCAGCTTAGGATCGAACAGGGTCCCAGCCAAAAACATTCAGTACTTC. It specifies CASSLGSNRVPAKNIQYF.